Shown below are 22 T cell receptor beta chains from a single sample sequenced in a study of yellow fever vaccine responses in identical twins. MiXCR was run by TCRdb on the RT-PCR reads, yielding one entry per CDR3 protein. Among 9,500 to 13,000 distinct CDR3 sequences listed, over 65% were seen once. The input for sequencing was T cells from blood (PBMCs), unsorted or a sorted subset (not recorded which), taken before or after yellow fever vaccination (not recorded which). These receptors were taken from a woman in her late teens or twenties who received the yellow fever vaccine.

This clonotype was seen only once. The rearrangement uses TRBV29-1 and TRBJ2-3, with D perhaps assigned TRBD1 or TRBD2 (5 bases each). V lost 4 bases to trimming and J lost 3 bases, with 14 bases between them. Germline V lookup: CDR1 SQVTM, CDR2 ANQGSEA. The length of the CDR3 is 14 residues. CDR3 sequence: CSVGWGSTTDTQYF. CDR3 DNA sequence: TGCAGCGTTGGTTGGGGGAGTACTACAGATACGCAGTATTTT.

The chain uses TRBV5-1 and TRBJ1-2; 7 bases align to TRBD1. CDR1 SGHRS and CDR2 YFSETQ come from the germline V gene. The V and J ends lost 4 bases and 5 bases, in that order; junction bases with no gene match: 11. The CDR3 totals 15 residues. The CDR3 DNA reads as TGCGCCAGCAGCGCCCAGACAGGGTCCCAGTATGGCTACACCTTC. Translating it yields CASSAQTGSQYGYTF. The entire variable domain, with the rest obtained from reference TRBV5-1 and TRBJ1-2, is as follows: KAGVTQTPRYLIKTRGQQVTLSCSPISGHRSVSWYQQTPGQGLQFLFEYFSETQRNKGNFPGRFSGRQFSNSRSEMNVSTLELGDSALYLCASSAQTGSQYGYTFGSGTRLTVV.

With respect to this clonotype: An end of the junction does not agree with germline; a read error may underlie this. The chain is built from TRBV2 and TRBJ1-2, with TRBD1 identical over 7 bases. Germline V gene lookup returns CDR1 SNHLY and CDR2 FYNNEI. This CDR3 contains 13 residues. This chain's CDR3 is CARSDDRVGGYTF. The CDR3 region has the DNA TGTGCCAGAAGTGACGACAGGGTGGGTGGCTACACCTTC.

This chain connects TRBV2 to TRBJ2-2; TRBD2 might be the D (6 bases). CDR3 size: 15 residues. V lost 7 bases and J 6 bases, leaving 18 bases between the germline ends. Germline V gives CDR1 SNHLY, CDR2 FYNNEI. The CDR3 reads CASMVRGTGAGELFF. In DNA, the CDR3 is TGTGCCAGCATGGTCCGCGGGACGGGCGCCGGGGAGCTGTTTTTT.

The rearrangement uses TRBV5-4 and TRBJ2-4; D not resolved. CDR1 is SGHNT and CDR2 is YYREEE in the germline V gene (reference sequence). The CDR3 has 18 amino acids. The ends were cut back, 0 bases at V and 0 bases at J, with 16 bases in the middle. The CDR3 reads CASSLVGPTQLAKNIQYF. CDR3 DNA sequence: TGTGCCAGCAGCTTGGTAGGTCCGACACAACTAGCCAAAAACATTCAGTACTTC.

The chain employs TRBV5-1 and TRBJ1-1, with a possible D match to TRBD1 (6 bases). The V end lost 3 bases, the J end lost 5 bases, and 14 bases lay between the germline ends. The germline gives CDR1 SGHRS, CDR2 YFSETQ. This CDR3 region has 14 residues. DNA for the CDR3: TGCGCCAGCAGCTGGGCCCAGGGACAAACTGAAGCTTTCTTT. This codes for CASSWAQGQTEAFF.

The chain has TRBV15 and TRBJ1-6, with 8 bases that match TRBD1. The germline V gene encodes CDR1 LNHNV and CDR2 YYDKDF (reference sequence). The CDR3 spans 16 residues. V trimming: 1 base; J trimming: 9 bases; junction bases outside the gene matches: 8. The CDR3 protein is CATSRVPGTGSSPLHF. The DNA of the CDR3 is TGTGCCACCAGCAGAGTCCCCGGGACAGGATCTTCACCCCTCCACTTT.

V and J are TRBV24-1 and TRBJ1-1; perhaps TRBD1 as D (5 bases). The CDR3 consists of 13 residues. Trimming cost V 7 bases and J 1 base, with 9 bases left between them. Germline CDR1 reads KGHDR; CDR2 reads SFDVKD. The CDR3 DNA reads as TGTGCCACCAGGACGGGACCGAACACTGAAGCTTTCTTT. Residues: CATRTGPNTEAFF.

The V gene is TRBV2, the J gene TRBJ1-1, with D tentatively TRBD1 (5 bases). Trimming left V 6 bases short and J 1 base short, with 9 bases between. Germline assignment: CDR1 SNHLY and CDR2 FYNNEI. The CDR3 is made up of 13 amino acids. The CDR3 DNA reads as TGTGCCAGCAGCTCGGACACGAACACTGAAGCTTTCTTT. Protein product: CASSSDTNTEAFF.

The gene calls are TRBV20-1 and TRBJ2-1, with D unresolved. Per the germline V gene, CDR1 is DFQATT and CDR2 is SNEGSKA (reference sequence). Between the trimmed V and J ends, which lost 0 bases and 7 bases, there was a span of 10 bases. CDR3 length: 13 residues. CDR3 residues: CSAREVDVNEQFF. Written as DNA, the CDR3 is TGCAGTGCTAGAGAAGTGGACGTAAATGAGCAGTTCTTC.

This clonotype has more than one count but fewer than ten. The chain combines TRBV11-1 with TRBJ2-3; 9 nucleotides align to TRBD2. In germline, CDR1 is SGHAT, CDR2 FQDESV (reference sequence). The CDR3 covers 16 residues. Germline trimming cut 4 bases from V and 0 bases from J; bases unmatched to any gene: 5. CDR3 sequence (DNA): TGTGCCAGCAGCTCTGCTAGCGGGGAAAGCACAGATACGCAGTATTTT. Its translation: CASSSASGESTDTQYF.

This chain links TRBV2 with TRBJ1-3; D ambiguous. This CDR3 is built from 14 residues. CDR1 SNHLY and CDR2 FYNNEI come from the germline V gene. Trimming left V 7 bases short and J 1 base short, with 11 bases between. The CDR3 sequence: CASTRTFSGNTIYF. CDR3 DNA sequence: TGTGCCAGCACCCGCACGTTTTCTGGAAACACCATATATTTT.

The CDR3 DNA sequence: TGTGCCAGCTCACCACTAGCGACCAATGAGCAGTTCTTC. Protein: CASSPLATNEQFF. J is TRBJ2-1 and V is TRBV18, with D maybe TRBD2 (5 bases). Trimming left V 1 base short and J 6 bases short, with 7 bases between. The CDR3 covers 13 residues. The germline V gene has CDR1 KGHSH and CDR2 LQKENI.

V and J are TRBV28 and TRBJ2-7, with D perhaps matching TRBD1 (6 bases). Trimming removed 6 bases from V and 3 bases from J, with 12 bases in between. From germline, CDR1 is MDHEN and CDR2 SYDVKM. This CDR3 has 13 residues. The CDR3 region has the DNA TGTGCCAGCAGCCCTGGACAGATCTACGAGCAGTACGTC. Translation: CASSPGQIYEQYV.

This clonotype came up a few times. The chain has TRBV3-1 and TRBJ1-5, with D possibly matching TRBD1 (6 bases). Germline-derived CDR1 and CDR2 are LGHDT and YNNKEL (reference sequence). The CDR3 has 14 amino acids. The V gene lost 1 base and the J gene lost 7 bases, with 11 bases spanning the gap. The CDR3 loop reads CASSQGSRGQPQHF. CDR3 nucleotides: TGTGCCAGCAGCCAAGGGTCCAGGGGACAGCCCCAGCATTTT.

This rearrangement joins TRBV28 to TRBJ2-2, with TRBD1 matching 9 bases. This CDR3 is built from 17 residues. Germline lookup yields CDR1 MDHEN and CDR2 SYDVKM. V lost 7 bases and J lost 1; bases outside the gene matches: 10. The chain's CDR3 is CASNRRQGGWNTGELFF. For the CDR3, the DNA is TGTGCCAGCAATCGGCGACAGGGGGGATGGAACACCGGGGAGCTGTTTTTT.

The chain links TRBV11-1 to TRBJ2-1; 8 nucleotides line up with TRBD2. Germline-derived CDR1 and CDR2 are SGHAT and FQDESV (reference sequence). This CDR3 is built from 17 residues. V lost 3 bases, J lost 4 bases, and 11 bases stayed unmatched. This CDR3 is CASSFTAGGVQYNEQFF. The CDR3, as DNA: TGTGCCAGCAGCTTTACTGCGGGAGGCGTTCAGTACAATGAGCAGTTCTTC.

The CDR3 loop is CASSLGLAQSFSTDTQYF. CDR3 bases: TGTGCCAGCAGCCTCGGACTAGCGCAATCATTCTCCACAGATACGCAGTATTTT. The chain joins TRBV7-6 to TRBJ2-3, with TRBD2 matching 9 bases. The CDR3 extends over 18 amino acids. The V and J ends lost 5 bases and 2 bases, in that order; junction bases with no gene match: 14. The germline CDR1 and CDR2 sequences are SGHVS and FNYEAQ.

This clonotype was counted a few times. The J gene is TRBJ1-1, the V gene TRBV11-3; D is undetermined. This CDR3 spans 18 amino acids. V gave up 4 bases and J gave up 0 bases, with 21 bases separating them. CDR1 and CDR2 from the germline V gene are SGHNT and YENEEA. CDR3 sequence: CASSSRTLVGGMNTEAFF. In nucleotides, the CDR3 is TGTGCCAGCAGCTCCAGGACCCTGGTAGGAGGCATGAACACTGAAGCTTTCTTT.

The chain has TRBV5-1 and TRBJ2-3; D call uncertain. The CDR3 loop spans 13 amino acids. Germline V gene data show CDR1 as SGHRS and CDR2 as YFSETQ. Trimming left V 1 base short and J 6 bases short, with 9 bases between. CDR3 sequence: CASSLNLVDTQYF. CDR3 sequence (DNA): TGCGCCAGCAGCTTGAATCTAGTTGATACGCAGTATTTT.

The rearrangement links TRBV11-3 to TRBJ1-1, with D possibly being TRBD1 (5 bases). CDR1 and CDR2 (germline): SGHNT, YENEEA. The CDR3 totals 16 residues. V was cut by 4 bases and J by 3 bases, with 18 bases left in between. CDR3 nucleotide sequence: TGTGCCAGCAGCTCTCGACAGTCAACCCGCGACACTGAAGCTTTCTTT. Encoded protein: CASSSRQSTRDTEAFF.

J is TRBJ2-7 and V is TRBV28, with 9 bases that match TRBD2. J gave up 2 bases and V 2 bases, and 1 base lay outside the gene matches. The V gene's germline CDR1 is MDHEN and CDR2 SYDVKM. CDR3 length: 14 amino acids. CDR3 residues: CASSLAGGTYEQYF. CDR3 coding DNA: TGTGCCAGCAGTTTAGCGGGAGGGACCTACGAGCAGTACTTC.